Here is one T cell receptor (beta chain) with its context. The data derive from a study of blood T cell repertoires in COVID-19. The participants were between roughly 18 and 89 years old and came from about two dozen US areas. Repertoires were generated with immunoSEQ multiplex PCR, while TCRdb's copy carries only in-frame clones and drops some. The sample lists 280,000 or so clones; about 85% were seen once. The CDR3 runs to 18 residues. The germline gives CDR1 MDHEN, CDR2 SYDVKM. Deletions cut 2 bases from V and 0 bases from J, with 14 bases between. The chain recombines TRBV28 with TRBJ2-6; no firm D call. The clonotype comes from a woman aged 45 to 65 who had recovered from COVID-19. The sample consisted of PBMCs or T cells enriched from blood (not recorded which). CDR3 loop: CASSLGVQILSGANVLTF. CDR3 DNA sequence: TGTGCCAGCAGTTTAGGTGTACAGATTCTCTCTGGGGCCAACGTCCTGACTTTC. The complete variable domain, with remaining parts taken from reference TRBV28 and TRBJ2-6, reads DVKVTQSSRYLVKRTGEKVFLECVQDMDHENMFWYRQDPGLGLRLIYFSYDVKMKEKGDIPEGYSVSREKKERFSLILESASTNQTSMYLCASSLGVQILSGANVLTFGAGSRLTVL.